A selection of T cell receptor beta chains follows, all from one sample in a study of blood T cells in healthy people across ages. TCRdb re-called the 5' RACE reads through MiXCR, storing one row per CDR3 protein. The sample consists of about 1.4 million distinct CDR3 sequences, almost 60% of them appearing once. The sequencing sample was made of blood. Receptor source: a man aged 18-30 years in good health. Each CDR3 is given with its conserved first and last residue. The order of the fields is V gene, J gene, clone size, D gene, CDR3 protein, CDR3 DNA. A D gene is named only where the DNA matches it firmly. Size is omitted from some rows. Given values are once, few, many or a class for expanded clones.

v_call: TRBV20-1
j_call: TRBJ2-7
clone_size: -
d_call: -
cdr3_aa: CSARHPKKQGYEQYF
cdr3_nt: TGCAGTGCTAGACATCCAAAAAAACAGGGATACGAGCAGTACTTC

v_call: TRBV12-3/TRBV12-4
j_call: TRBJ2-3
clone_size: -
d_call: -
cdr3_aa: CASSFAGTQYF
cdr3_nt: TGTGCCAGCAGTTTCGCTGGGACGCAGTATTTT

v_call: TRBV20-1
j_call: TRBJ2-1
clone_size: -
d_call: -
cdr3_aa: CSARGSGLYNEQFF
cdr3_nt: TGCAGTGCTAGAGGGAGCGGGCTTTACAATGAGCAGTTCTTC

v_call: TRBV16
j_call: TRBJ2-3
clone_size: -
d_call: TRBD2
cdr3_aa: CASSQELAGAPDTQYF
cdr3_nt: TGTGCCAGCAGCCAAGAACTAGCGGGGGCCCCAGATACGCAGTATTTT

v_call: TRBV12-5
j_call: TRBJ2-3
clone_size: -
d_call: -
cdr3_aa: CASGYTSISTDTQYF
cdr3_nt: TGTGCTAGTGGTTACACTTCCATCAGCACAGATACGCAGTATTTT

v_call: TRBV12-5
j_call: TRBJ2-1
clone_size: -
d_call: -
cdr3_aa: CASGLMRPNEQFF
cdr3_nt: TGTGCTAGTGGTTTGATGCGCCCCAATGAGCAGTTCTTC

v_call: TRBV12-3/TRBV12-4
j_call: TRBJ1-1
clone_size: -
d_call: TRBD1
cdr3_aa: CASSLGQGLEAFF
cdr3_nt: TGTGCCAGCAGTTTGGGACAGGGGTTAGAAGCTTTCTTT

v_call: TRBV20-1
j_call: TRBJ2-7
clone_size: -
d_call: TRBD2
cdr3_aa: CSARPSGGARTYEQYF
cdr3_nt: TGCAGTGCTAGACCCAGCGGGGGGGCAAGGACCTACGAGCAGTACTTC

v_call: TRBV25-1
j_call: TRBJ2-1
clone_size: -
d_call: -
cdr3_aa: CASSTASSYNEQFF
cdr3_nt: TGTGCCAGCAGCACAGCCAGCTCCTACAATGAGCAGTTCTTC

v_call: TRBV29-1
j_call: TRBJ2-7
clone_size: few
d_call: -
cdr3_aa: CSVEDSSKQYF
cdr3_nt: TGCAGCGTCGAAGACAGTAGCAAGCAGTACTTC

v_call: TRBV5-6
j_call: TRBJ2-7
clone_size: -
d_call: -
cdr3_aa: CASSLPRGPNEQYF
cdr3_nt: TGTGCCAGCAGCTTGCCCAGGGGCCCAAACGAGCAGTACTTC

v_call: TRBV6-1
j_call: TRBJ2-1
clone_size: few
d_call: -
cdr3_aa: CASSETLAPYNEQFF
cdr3_nt: TGTGCCAGCAGTGAAACGCTAGCGCCTTACAATGAGCAGTTCTTC

v_call: TRBV6-5
j_call: TRBJ2-7
clone_size: once
d_call: -
cdr3_aa: CASMRGGGYEQYF
cdr3_nt: TGTGCCTCCATGAGGGGGGGCGGTTACGAGCAGTACTTC

v_call: TRBV4-3
j_call: TRBJ2-1
clone_size: -
d_call: -
cdr3_aa: CASSQDTQGDYNEQFF
cdr3_nt: TGCGCCAGCAGCCAAGATACACAGGGAGACTACAATGAGCAGTTCTTC

v_call: TRBV6-5
j_call: TRBJ1-2
clone_size: -
d_call: -
cdr3_aa: CASSPQSGGYTF
cdr3_nt: TGTGCCAGCAGCCCCCAAAGCGGTGGCTACACCTTC

v_call: TRBV10-3
j_call: TRBJ2-3
clone_size: -
d_call: -
cdr3_aa: CAIGSEGGFTDTQYF
cdr3_nt: TGTGCCATTGGAAGCGAGGGGGGTTTCACAGATACGCAGTATTTT

v_call: TRBV20-1
j_call: TRBJ1-2
clone_size: -
d_call: -
cdr3_aa: CSASQTGTENYGYTF
cdr3_nt: TGCAGTGCTAGTCAAACCGGGACGGAAAACTATGGCTACACCTTC

v_call: TRBV6-2/TRBV6-3
j_call: TRBJ2-1
clone_size: -
d_call: TRBD2
cdr3_aa: CASSPLAGGPDNEQFF
cdr3_nt: TGTGCCAGCTCCCCTCTAGCGGGAGGGCCGGACAATGAGCAGTTCTTC

v_call: TRBV2
j_call: TRBJ2-5
clone_size: -
d_call: TRBD2
cdr3_aa: CASSVYTSGAKETQYF
cdr3_nt: TGTGCCAGCAGTGTATACACTAGCGGGGCCAAAGAGACCCAGTACTTC

v_call: TRBV15
j_call: TRBJ2-7
clone_size: -
d_call: -
cdr3_aa: CATSIAGRYYEQYF
cdr3_nt: TGTGCCACCAGCATTGCGGGAAGGTACTACGAGCAGTACTTC

v_call: TRBV7-9
j_call: TRBJ2-3
clone_size: -
d_call: TRBD1
cdr3_aa: CASSARQGDTQYF
cdr3_nt: TGTGCCAGCAGCGCCCGACAGGGAGATACGCAGTATTTT

v_call: TRBV29-1
j_call: TRBJ2-3
clone_size: few
d_call: -
cdr3_aa: CSVEGQYTDTQYF
cdr3_nt: TGCAGCGTTGAGGGTCAGTACACAGATACGCAGTATTTT

v_call: TRBV6-6
j_call: TRBJ2-7
clone_size: few
d_call: -
cdr3_aa: CASSAKGTEQYF
cdr3_nt: TGTGCCAGCAGTGCAAAGGGGACCGAGCAGTACTTC

v_call: TRBV6-2/TRBV6-3
j_call: TRBJ2-1
clone_size: -
d_call: -
cdr3_aa: CASTDQSLSSGSPYNEQFF
cdr3_nt: TGTGCCAGCACCGACCAATCTCTGAGTAGCGGAAGCCCCTACAATGAGCAGTTCTTC

v_call: TRBV5-1
j_call: TRBJ2-3
clone_size: -
d_call: -
cdr3_aa: CASSVGMATDTQYF
cdr3_nt: TGCGCCAGCAGCGTGGGAATGGCGACAGATACGCAGTATTTT

v_call: TRBV7-2
j_call: TRBJ2-1
clone_size: -
d_call: -
cdr3_aa: CASSALGFNEQFF
cdr3_nt: TGTGCCAGCAGCGCCTTGGGGTTCAATGAGCAGTTCTTC

v_call: TRBV27
j_call: TRBJ2-5
clone_size: -
d_call: -
cdr3_aa: CASSLNIEETQYF
cdr3_nt: TGTGCCAGTAGTCTGAATATAGAAGAGACCCAGTACTTC

v_call: TRBV3-1
j_call: TRBJ2-7
clone_size: -
d_call: TRBD2
cdr3_aa: CASSPYAGGTYEQYF
cdr3_nt: TGTGCCAGCAGCCCCTACGCGGGGGGAACCTACGAGCAGTACTTC

v_call: TRBV4-1
j_call: TRBJ1-6
clone_size: -
d_call: TRBD1
cdr3_aa: CASSQERQGYNSPLHF
cdr3_nt: TGCGCCAGCAGCCAAGAGAGACAGGGATATAATTCACCCCTCCACTTT

v_call: TRBV4-3
j_call: TRBJ2-3
clone_size: few
d_call: TRBD1
cdr3_aa: CASSRETGASADTQYF
cdr3_nt: TGCGCCAGCAGCCGCGAGACAGGGGCATCGGCAGATACGCAGTATTTT

v_call: TRBV15
j_call: TRBJ2-1
clone_size: once
d_call: TRBD2
cdr3_aa: CATSRDWTSGSPTYNEQFF
cdr3_nt: TGTGCCACCAGCAGAGATTGGACTAGCGGAAGCCCCACTTACAATGAGCAGTTCTTC

v_call: TRBV14
j_call: TRBJ2-5
clone_size: few
d_call: TRBD2
cdr3_aa: CASSQVGLAFETQYF
cdr3_nt: TGTGCCAGCAGCCAAGTGGGACTAGCCTTTGAGACCCAGTACTTC

v_call: TRBV29-1
j_call: TRBJ2-7
clone_size: -
d_call: TRBD1
cdr3_aa: CSVERRTGVVGNEQYF
cdr3_nt: TGCAGCGTTGAAAGGCGTACAGGGGTAGTAGGGAATGAGCAGTACTTC

v_call: TRBV3-1
j_call: TRBJ2-1
clone_size: few
d_call: TRBD2
cdr3_aa: CASSRASGGSYNEQFF
cdr3_nt: TGTGCCAGCAGCCGAGCTAGCGGGGGCTCCTACAATGAGCAGTTCTTC

v_call: TRBV20-1
j_call: TRBJ2-3
clone_size: few
d_call: TRBD2
cdr3_aa: CSATSSTLAGSTDTQYF
cdr3_nt: TGCAGTGCTACCTCTAGTACGCTAGCGGGAAGCACAGATACGCAGTATTTT

v_call: TRBV20-1
j_call: TRBJ2-7
clone_size: -
d_call: TRBD2
cdr3_aa: CSARGTGRDWRGKEQYF
cdr3_nt: TGCAGTGCTAGGGGAACGGGGAGGGATTGGCGGGGTAAAGAGCAGTACTTC

v_call: TRBV7-9
j_call: TRBJ1-2
clone_size: -
d_call: -
cdr3_aa: CASSLVTVDGYTF
cdr3_nt: TGTGCCAGCAGCTTAGTGACGGTGGATGGCTACACCTTC

v_call: TRBV20-1
j_call: TRBJ1-6
clone_size: few
d_call: -
cdr3_aa: CSARDGQGFDNSPLHF
cdr3_nt: TGCAGTGCTAGAGATGGGCAGGGGTTTGATAATTCACCCCTCCACTTT

v_call: TRBV28
j_call: TRBJ2-5
clone_size: -
d_call: -
cdr3_aa: CASSPPGTIETQYF
cdr3_nt: TGTGCCAGCAGCCCCCCCGGCACGATAGAGACCCAGTACTTC

v_call: TRBV25-1
j_call: TRBJ1-4
clone_size: -
d_call: -
cdr3_aa: CASLLDTGKLFF
cdr3_nt: TGTGCCAGCCTCTTGGACACGGGAAAACTGTTTTTT

v_call: TRBV3-1
j_call: TRBJ1-2
clone_size: few
d_call: -
cdr3_aa: CASSQQLNYGYTF
cdr3_nt: TGTGCCAGCAGCCAGCAACTTAACTATGGCTACACCTTC

v_call: TRBV7-9
j_call: TRBJ1-1
clone_size: -
d_call: -
cdr3_aa: CASSFPRGGADTEAFF
cdr3_nt: TGTGCCAGCAGCTTCCCACGGGGGGGCGCGGACACTGAAGCTTTCTTT

v_call: TRBV5-1
j_call: TRBJ1-1
clone_size: -
d_call: TRBD1
cdr3_aa: CASSYRTGYVNTEAFF
cdr3_nt: TGCGCCAGCAGTTATCGGACAGGGTATGTGAACACTGAAGCTTTCTTT

v_call: TRBV5-1
j_call: TRBJ2-1
clone_size: -
d_call: -
cdr3_aa: CASSASQGYSYNEQFF
cdr3_nt: TGCGCCAGCAGCGCATCTCAGGGGTACTCCTACAATGAGCAGTTCTTC

v_call: TRBV12-3/TRBV12-4
j_call: TRBJ2-1
clone_size: -
d_call: TRBD2
cdr3_aa: CASSPRTGLATYNEQFF
cdr3_nt: TGTGCCAGCAGTCCCCGGACGGGACTAGCGACATACAATGAGCAGTTCTTC

v_call: TRBV29-1
j_call: TRBJ2-5
clone_size: -
d_call: TRBD2
cdr3_aa: CSPLDGRGGRETQYF
cdr3_nt: TGCAGCCCCTTGGACGGGCGGGGGGGCCGAGAGACCCAGTACTTC

v_call: TRBV6-6
j_call: TRBJ2-3
clone_size: -
d_call: -
cdr3_aa: CASTRTLSTDTQYF
cdr3_nt: TGTGCCAGCACCAGGACTCTAAGCACAGATACGCAGTATTTT

v_call: TRBV20-1
j_call: TRBJ2-7
clone_size: -
d_call: TRBD2
cdr3_aa: CSASGRVNEQYF
cdr3_nt: TGCAGTGCAAGCGGGAGGGTGAATGAGCAGTACTTC

v_call: TRBV7-9
j_call: TRBJ2-5
clone_size: few
d_call: -
cdr3_aa: CASSFIVGQGQETQYF
cdr3_nt: TGTGCCAGCAGCTTCATAGTCGGGCAGGGGCAAGAGACCCAGTACTTC

v_call: TRBV11-2
j_call: TRBJ1-1
clone_size: -
d_call: -
cdr3_aa: CASSAHPGQNTEAFF
cdr3_nt: TGTGCCAGCAGCGCCCACCCCGGACAAAACACTGAAGCTTTCTTT

v_call: TRBV18
j_call: TRBJ1-2
clone_size: -
d_call: TRBD1
cdr3_aa: CASSPSRQGPNYGYTF
cdr3_nt: TGTGCCAGCTCACCAAGCCGACAGGGGCCTAACTATGGCTACACCTTC

v_call: TRBV15
j_call: TRBJ1-2
clone_size: few
d_call: TRBD1
cdr3_aa: CATSRDRGQAKGYTF
cdr3_nt: TGTGCCACCAGCAGAGATCGGGGACAGGCCAAAGGCTACACCTTC

v_call: TRBV7-9
j_call: TRBJ2-5
clone_size: -
d_call: -
cdr3_aa: CASSDTGQTGETQYF
cdr3_nt: TGTGCCAGCAGCGATACCGGACAGACGGGAGAGACCCAGTACTTC

v_call: TRBV10-3
j_call: TRBJ1-6
clone_size: -
d_call: TRBD1
cdr3_aa: CAISGDRGPGSPLHF
cdr3_nt: TGTGCCATCAGTGGAGACAGGGGGCCGGGTTCACCCCTCCACTTT

v_call: TRBV14
j_call: TRBJ2-1
clone_size: -
d_call: -
cdr3_aa: CASSHGPGEQFF
cdr3_nt: TGTGCCAGCAGCCACGGACCAGGGGAGCAGTTCTTC

v_call: TRBV2
j_call: TRBJ2-7
clone_size: few
d_call: -
cdr3_aa: CASSESLNSWQYF
cdr3_nt: TGTGCCAGCAGTGAGAGTCTCAACAGTTGGCAGTACTTC

v_call: TRBV27
j_call: TRBJ2-2
clone_size: -
d_call: -
cdr3_aa: CASSSRDPRLGELFF
cdr3_nt: TGTGCCAGCAGTTCCCGGGACCCCAGGTTGGGGGAGCTGTTTTTT

v_call: TRBV20-1
j_call: TRBJ2-7
clone_size: -
d_call: -
cdr3_aa: CRAGVGREQYF
cdr3_nt: TGCAGAGCGGGTGTGGGGCGCGAGCAGTACTTC

v_call: TRBV6-2/TRBV6-3
j_call: TRBJ1-5
clone_size: -
d_call: -
cdr3_aa: CASSAGARQPQHF
cdr3_nt: TGTGCCAGCAGCGCAGGGGCTCGACAGCCCCAGCATTTT